Presented here are 21 T cell receptor beta chains from one specimen sequenced in a study of T cell repertoires in cytomegalovirus infection. Via MiXCR, TCRdb re-called the reads, giving one row per CDR3 protein. The top ten hold around 2.4% of the sample, which has about 300,000 distinct CDR3 sequences, approximately 10% seen once. Sequencing was done on a sample of PBMCs. The source is a human donor in good health (CMV status not recorded). Some clones in this sample may be carry-over from other donors' samples.

This clonotype was recorded many times. The gene calls are TRBV12-3 or TRBV12-4 and TRBJ2-2; D gene ambiguous. There are 14 residues in the CDR3. Trimming pared 6 bases from V and 2 bases from J, leaving 10 bases between. The CDR3 bases are TGTGCCAGCAGGAAGCAGACAAACACCGGGGAGCTGTTTTTT. This encodes CASRKQTNTGELFF.

This clonotype was seen ten or more times. This rearrangement joins TRBV7-2 to TRBJ2-1; D perhaps matches TRBD2 (5 bases). CDR3 length equals 14 residues. Germline V gene data show CDR1 as SGHTA and CDR2 as FQGNSA. V was clipped by 5 bases and J by 8 bases, with 16 bases between them. The DNA for the CDR3 is TGTGCCAGCAGCCTAACTCTGGGAGTATATGAGCAGTTCTTC. Translated: CASSLTLGVYEQFF.

This clonotype appeared many times. The rearrangement uses TRBV7-6 and TRBJ2-2; D uncertain. The CDR3 sequence is 15 residues long. V dropped 0 bases and J dropped 5 bases, with 10 bases sitting between them. CDR1 and CDR2 from the germline V gene are SGHVS and FNYEAQ. The CDR3 DNA is TGTGCCAGCAGCTTAGCTGTGGATTGGACCGGGGAGCTGTTTTTT. Protein: CASSLAVDWTGELFF.

This clonotype was counted at least ten times. The chain joins TRBV7-2 to TRBJ2-3, with a weak D call TRBD2 (5 bases). Germline loops: CDR1 SGHTA, CDR2 FQGNSA. The CDR3 spans 15 residues. The germline V and J ends were trimmed by 7 bases and 8 bases, with 22 bases remaining between them. The CDR3 DNA follows: TGTGCCAGCACCCTCGAGCTTGCGGGTTTGAGTACGCAGTATTTT. Translating gives CASTLELAGLSTQYF.

A word on this clonotype: At one boundary the junction diverges from the germline segment, which might be a read error. This chain links TRBV27 with TRBJ2-1, with 8 bases fitting TRBD2. From germline, CDR1 is MNHEY and CDR2 SMNVEV (reference sequence). This CDR3 spans 13 amino acids. The CDR3 here is CVSRPGGRNEQFF. DNA for the CDR3: TGTGTCAGCCGGCCGGGGGGGCGAAATGAGCAGTTCTTC.

This clonotype showed up many times. The V and J genes are TRBV6-1 and TRBJ2-2, with unresolved D. Germline loops: CDR1 MNHNS, CDR2 SASEGT. The length of the CDR3 is 16 residues. With 7 bases removed from V and 4 bases from J, the gap between germline ends came to 19 bases. This CDR3 reads CASTLIRAVSTGELFF. In DNA form, the CDR3 reads TGTGCCAGCACCTTAATTAGGGCGGTGAGCACCGGGGAGCTGTTTTTT.

This clonotype occurred many times. This chain joins TRBV7-6 and TRBJ2-3; 7 positions match TRBD2. The CDR3 loop spans 17 amino acids. Germline trimming cut 8 bases from V and 1 base from J; bases unmatched to any gene: 15. From germline, CDR1 is SGHVS and CDR2 FNYEAQ. The CDR3 sequence is CASASGLRDPRTDTQYF. The CDR3, as DNA: TGTGCCAGCGCTAGCGGTCTCCGGGACCCTCGCACAGATACGCAGTATTTT.

This clonotype was seen ten or more times. The chain couples TRBV5-1 to TRBJ2-5; unclear D gene. Germline V CDR1 and CDR2: SGHRS, YFSETQ. The CDR3 extends over 14 amino acids. V was cut by 3 bases and J by 1 base, with 10 bases left in between. The CDR3 here is CASSSGRPQETQYF. CDR3 DNA sequence: TGCGCCAGCAGCTCCGGACGGCCCCAAGAGACCCAGTACTTC.

Comment on this clonotype: Its ends do not fully match the called genes, so a read error is possible. This chain links TRBV20-1 with TRBJ2-1, with a tentative D call TRBD1 (5 bases). Germline CDR1 DFQATT, CDR2 SNEGSKA (reference sequence). The CDR3 is made up of 14 amino acids. CDR3 sequence: CRARDLVGVNEQFF. CDR3 DNA: TGCAGAGCTAGAGATCTCGTAGGGGTCAATGAGCAGTTCTTC.

V is TRBV7-9 and J is TRBJ2-4, with 9 positions matching TRBD1. V was clipped by 6 bases and J by 2 bases; unmatched bases: 5. The CDR3 totals 15 residues. Germline CDR1 is SEHNR and CDR2 is FQNEAQ (reference sequence). DNA of the CDR3: TGTGCCAGCAGTAGGGACAGGGTGACCAAAAACATTCAGTACTTC. Protein sequence: CASSRDRVTKNIQYF.

The V and J genes are TRBV14 and TRBJ1-1, with D tentatively TRBD1 (5 bases). Germline lookup yields CDR1 SGHDN and CDR2 FVKESK. Trimming cost V 1 base and J 5 bases, with 11 bases left between them. CDR3 length equals 14 residues. This chain's CDR3 is CASSQVWGETEAFF. CDR3 coding DNA: TGTGCCAGCAGCCAAGTCTGGGGGGAGACTGAAGCTTTCTTT.

The rearrangement joins TRBV7-9 to TRBJ2-5, with D hard to call. The CDR3 runs to 16 residues. V lost 5 bases to trimming and J lost 6 bases, with 22 bases between them. Germline V gene data show CDR1 as SEHNR and CDR2 as FQNEAQ (reference sequence). The CDR3 region is CASSPNQYRAVQTQYF. The CDR3 bases are TGTGCCAGCAGCCCTAACCAATATAGGGCGGTGCAGACCCAGTACTTC.

In this sample, this clonotype turned up a few times. The V and J genes are TRBV20-1 and TRBJ2-1; D possibly corresponds to TRBD2 (6 bases). Per the germline V gene, CDR1 is DFQATT and CDR2 is SNEGSKA (reference sequence). The V end lost 0 bases, the J end lost 6 bases, and 9 bases lay between the germline ends. The CDR3 totals 13 residues. The CDR3 DNA is TGCAGTGCTAGAGACGGGAGCCTCAATGAGCAGTTCTTC. The encoded protein is CSARDGSLNEQFF.

The chain is built from TRBV15 and TRBJ2-1; D is ambiguous. The ends were cut back, 2 bases at V and 0 bases at J, with 14 bases in the middle. Per the germline V gene, CDR1 is LNHNV and CDR2 is YYDKDF (reference sequence). The CDR3 consists of 17 residues. The CDR3 nucleotides read TGTGCCACCAGCAGATCCAACTACGCTAGCTCCTACAATGAGCAGTTCTTC. It encodes CATSRSNYASSYNEQFF.

The table lists this clonotype with many counts. The chain joins TRBV7-9 to TRBJ2-1; the match to TRBD2 covers 7 bases. Trimming removed 7 bases from V and 2 bases from J; junction bases left unmatched: 8. The CDR3 loop spans 15 amino acids. Per the germline V gene, CDR1 is SEHNR and CDR2 is FQNEAQ (reference sequence). The CDR3 DNA reads as TGTGCCAGCAAACTTGTGGGAGGGACCTACAATGAGCAGTTCTTC. Translation: CASKLVGGTYNEQFF.

V usage is TRBV2 and J usage is TRBJ2-1, with TRBD2 matching over 7 bases. V dropped 5 bases and J dropped 8; count of bases not matched to a gene: 9. The CDR3 has 14 residues. Germline V gives CDR1 SNHLY, CDR2 FYNNEI. The CDR3 DNA follows: TGTGCCAGCAGTATGAGCCCGACTAGCCATGAGCAGTTCTTC. Its protein product is CASSMSPTSHEQFF.

This clonotype has a count of ten or more. The V and J genes are TRBV7-2 and TRBJ2-7; 11 nucleotides match TRBD2. Germline CDR1 SGHTA, CDR2 FQGNSA. The CDR3 runs to 13 residues. With 8 bases clipped from V and 4 bases from J, the junction kept 4 bases outside the gene matches. This chain's CDR3 is CASFSSGGYEQYF. CDR3 in DNA: TGTGCCAGCTTTTCTAGCGGGGGGTACGAGCAGTACTTC. The full variable domain, completed using reference TRBV7-2 and TRBJ2-7, is GAGVSQSPSNKVTEKGKDVELRCDPISGHTALYWYRQSLGQGLEFLIYFQGNSAPDKSGLPSDRFSAERTGGSVSTLTIQRTQQEDSAVYLCASFSSGGYEQYFGPGTRLTVT.

This clonotype showed up many times. This sequence joins TRBV7-8 and TRBJ1-3; D is possibly TRBD1 (6 bases). Germline V gene sequence: CDR1 SGHVS, CDR2 FQNEAQ. The V and J ends lost 9 bases and 3 bases respectively, with 12 bases between them. The CDR3 consists of 13 residues. DNA of the CDR3: TGTGCCAGTCAAACAGGGAATGGAAACACCATATATTTT. The encoded protein is CASQTGNGNTIYF.

This sequence joins TRBV4-2 and TRBJ2-5, with 8 bases aligning to TRBD1. CDR1 and CDR2 (germline): LGHNA, YNFKEQ. V lost 4 bases, J lost 1 base, and 8 bases stayed unmatched. This CDR3 region has 16 residues. The CDR3: CASSRGRQGLQETQYF. DNA for the CDR3: TGTGCCAGCAGCCGCGGCCGACAGGGGCTCCAAGAGACCCAGTACTTC.

This clonotype was observed a single time. V is TRBV2 and J is TRBJ1-5; D might be TRBD1 (6 bases). This CDR3 spans 14 amino acids. Germline V CDR1 and CDR2: SNHLY, FYNNEI. The V end was cut by 5 bases, the J end by 6 bases, with 14 bases between. CDR3 protein: CASSLQGNSQPQHF. The CDR3 region has the DNA TGTGCCAGCAGTTTACAGGGAAACAGTCAGCCCCAGCATTTT.

This clonotype occurred many times. V and J are TRBV7-3 and TRBJ2-3, with D perhaps matching TRBD2 (6 bases). The germline V gene encodes CDR1 SGHTA and CDR2 FQGTGA. V was clipped by 5 bases and J by 0 bases, with 9 bases between them. This CDR3 has 14 residues. As DNA, the CDR3 is TGTGCCAGCAGCACGGGACTCAGCACAGATACGCAGTATTTT. It translates to CASSTGLSTDTQYF.